The clone carrying this TCR beta chain showed up many times. Its specificity is not known. TCRdb re-clonotyped the PCR reads through MiXCR. The sample has around 89,000 clones; about 16% are singletons. Per germline, CDR1 LNHDA and CDR2 SQIVND (reference sequence). The CDR3 spans 14 residues. V trimming: 0 bases; J trimming: 8 bases; junction bases outside the gene matches: 6. This entry is derived from a study of metastatic and nonmetastatic thyroid tumors. Study-wide findings and caveats: According to reports, the diversity of TCR beta was significantly higher in malignant thyroid tumors than in benign nodules, and this held in both blood and tumor samples.

Every patient underwent thyroid surgery untreated. Sequencing input: blood. The TCR was taken from a female donor with papillary thyroid cancer or a benign thyroid nodule (not recorded which). Some clones in this sample may be carry-over from other donors' samples. The J gene is TRBJ1-2, the V gene TRBV19; 7 nucleotides match TRBD1. In DNA, the CDR3 is TGTGCCAGTAGTATAGAAGACAGGGTTGGCGGCTACACCTTC. It encodes CASSIEDRVGGYTF.